Each of the 5 T cell receptor beta chains below was sequenced from the same sample in a study of human T cells and chemical hapten exposure. Regarding time point: patch test 1, 2 weeks after DPC sensitization. Treatment denoted: therapeutic diphenylcyclopropenone sensitization with weekly scalp DPC. TCRdb re-called the RACE reads with MiXCR, one entry per CDR3 protein. The sample contains approximately 400,000 distinct CDR3 sequences, roughly 4.8% of which appear only once. This sample comprised whole blood, obtained in connection with sensitization to the hapten diphenylcyclopropenone (DPC). These receptor sequences come from a woman aged 45-65 years with alopecia areata. Some clones in this sample may be carry-over from other donors' samples.

This clonotype was picked up many times. This chain links TRBV5-8 with TRBJ2-2; D might be TRBD2 (5 bases). V was clipped by 0 bases and J by 4 bases, with 16 bases between them. From germline, CDR1 is SGHTS and CDR2 YDEGEE. The CDR3 spans 17 residues. CDR3 DNA: TGTGCCAGCAGCTTGGGGCCGACTAAGTCCTCCACCGGGGAGCTGTTTTTT. This codes for CASSLGPTKSSTGELFF.

This clonotype occurred many times. CDR3 sequence (DNA): TGTGCCAGCAGTCGGACAGGAACAAAAAATTCACCCCTCCACTTT. This codes for CASSRTGTKNSPLHF. V is TRBV6-5 and J is TRBJ1-6; 7 bases align to TRBD1. The J segment lost 7 bases and the V segment lost 5 bases, leaving 8 bases of the junction unmatched. CDR1 and CDR2 (germline): MNHEY, SVGAGI. This CDR3 contains 15 residues.

This clonotype was counted many times. Here the CDR3 reads CASSSYPSLTDTQYF. The CDR3 nucleotides are TGTGCCAGCAGCTCCTACCCGTCCCTCACAGATACGCAGTATTTT. The chain joins TRBV7-9 to TRBJ2-3; D gene ambiguous. The germline gives CDR1 SEHNR, CDR2 FQNEAQ (reference sequence). Trimming took 4 bases from V and 2 from J, leaving 13 bases between them. This CDR3 comprises 15 residues.

This clonotype was detected ten times or more. DNA of the CDR3: TGTGCCAGCAGGATTCGGGGAGCGCCCACCGGGGAGCTGTTTTTT. Translated: CASRIRGAPTGELFF. V is TRBV3-1 and J is TRBJ2-2; D might be TRBD2 (5 bases). The germline V gene has CDR1 LGHDT and CDR2 YNNKEL (reference sequence). Deletions cut 6 bases from V and 4 bases from J, with 15 bases between. The CDR3 sequence is 15 residues long.

This clonotype was observed many times. The J gene is TRBJ2-7, the V gene TRBV27; tentatively, D is TRBD1 (6 bases). This CDR3 comprises 14 residues. Trimming removed 0 bases at V and 1 base at J, with 7 bases between. Germline CDR1 is MNHEY and CDR2 is SMNVEV (reference sequence). DNA for the CDR3: TGTGCCAGCAGTTTATCGGACAGATCCTACGAGCAGTACTTC. It translates to CASSLSDRSYEQYF.